This section outlines one T cell receptor beta chain sequence together with its context. Its antigen target is currently unknown. Base qualities are missing; no much larger clone stands one base away. These data originate in a study of monozygotic twins with cystic fibrosis (dated by TCRdb to the early 2020s). Some background on the complete study: Approximately 3.2 micrograms of fragmented DNA went through around 14 PCR cycles to produce barcoded libraries. To gauge how much genetics shapes V and J gene usage, the researchers compared TCR beta repertoires both within and across 16 monozygotic twin pairs who have cystic fibrosis. The cohort included ten female and six male twin pairs, mostly children and adolescents, aged roughly 2.0 to 40 years with a median of 9.1 years. Twins were ranked among some 1,100 cohort participants for weight-for-height and FEVPerc (FEV1 disease centile) at the day of blood sampling. Data for three of the twin pairs had previously been reported in another context. Points the paper makes about the study in general: Simpson clonality was generally low (median 0.0095), which suggests a naive-dominated repertoire, and clonality was higher in the most severely affected patients. Only a small cohort was studied, and no association of shared CDR3 numbers with age, concordance or disease severity was found. Sharing of nucleotide-identical clonotypes was significantly greater within monozygotic CF twin pairs than between unrelated CF individuals (P = 0.000026, Mann-Whitney). The greatest similarity to the co-twin was observed for V gene usage in 13 of 16 pairs and for J usage in 8 of 16 pairs, which suggested genetic constraints.

TCR beta CDR3 regions were amplified by multiplex PCR with the immunoSEQ immune profiling system according to the manufacturer's instructions. Sequencing was performed on an Illumina NextSeq system. On the study's bioinformatics: Sequence data were processed on the immunoSEQ Analyzer platform, and clonality was computed as the square root of Simpson's index of productive rearrangements. Similarity in V and J usage was measured by Jensen-Shannon distance, and OLGA was used to compute CDR3 generation probabilities. Shared CDR3 sequences were searched against the immuneACCESS database (August 2020) and VDJdb (December 2020). TCRdb mirrors the immuneACCESS table, restricted to in-frame sequences. Some clones are absent from its copies; in checked studies, under half trace to an unresolved V gene, and the reason for the others is unknown. The DNA was the basis for D and trimming; V, J and clone size are from that table. The sample table shows tens of thousands of clones, and approximately 96% are seen once. Together, the top ten hold 2.7% of the sample.

As encoded in the germline V gene (reference sequence), CDR1 is LNHDA while CDR2 is SQIVND. V sheds 9 bases and J sheds 5 bases, leaving 13 bases between their ends. The CDR3 starts with the cysteine, ends with the phenylalanine, and has 12 residues. Only CDR3 DNA is held: 36 bases, read in frame from base 1. The twin pairs came from the European Cystic Fibrosis Twin and Sibling Study Cohort, which recruited patients from 150 to 200 CF clinics across 14 European countries. Both zygosity and CFTR genotype were checked in-house, and zygosity was tested with multiplex PCR across nine short tandem repeat loci. Peripheral blood was sampled from each twin, and clinical parameters were recorded on the day of blood sampling. Genomic DNA was isolated from peripheral blood cells with phenol/chloroform and kept in TE buffer at 4 degrees C.

This clonotype was obtained from a girl aged 2 to 10 with cystic fibrosis. The sample was blood. The rearrangement combines TRBV19 with TRBJ1-2; TRBD1 might be the D gene, on 5 matching bases. At the DNA level, the sequence is TGTGCCAGCGGCCGGGACGTATATGGCTACACCTTC. Its translation reads: CASGRDVYGYTF.